The 15 T cell receptor beta chains presented below share a single source sample, sequenced in a study of early T cells in non-severe SARS-CoV-2 infection. Each CDR3 protein is one row after TCRdb ran MiXCR on the 5' RACE reads. The table has around 40,000 distinct CDR3 sequences, approximately 6.1% seen once. The specimen sequenced was whole blood. These TCRs come from an adult who was a healthcare worker with PCR-confirmed SARS-CoV-2 infection or an uninfected control (not recorded which).

This clonotype was found a few times. The chain carries TRBV5-5 and TRBJ2-5; the D is unclear. V was trimmed by 0 bases and J by 7 bases, leaving 7 bases between them. Germline-derived CDR1 and CDR2 are SGHKS and YYEKEE (reference sequence). This CDR3 is 12 amino acids long. The CDR3 DNA reads TGTGCCAGCAGCTTGGAGTCTGGGACCCAGTACTTC. This encodes CASSLESGTQYF.

With respect to this clonotype: Given a much more abundant clone one base away, this may be a read error. This chain joins TRBV14 and TRBJ2-5; tentatively, D is TRBD2 (5 bases). Between the trimmed V and J ends, which lost 4 bases and 5 bases, there was a span of 17 bases. The CDR3 is made up of 15 amino acids. Per germline, CDR1 SGHDN and CDR2 FVKESK. DNA for the CDR3: TGTGCCAGCAGCCGAGAGGGAATGAGGGCGGAGACCCAGTACTTC. Its protein product is CASSREGMRAETQYF.

The J gene is TRBJ2-1, the V gene TRBV5-1; 8 bases align to TRBD2. The CDR3 is 17 amino acids. Germline CDR1 and CDR2: SGHRS and YFSETQ. Trimming at V came to 0 bases and at J to 0 bases, leaving 5 bases not matched to a gene. The CDR3 DNA is TGCGCCAGCAGCTTGGTGGCTAGCGGGTCCTCCTACAATGAGCAGTTCTTC. Translating it yields CASSLVASGSSYNEQFF.

The sample holds many counts of this clonotype. The chain is built from TRBV20-1 and TRBJ2-7; 11 nucleotides align to TRBD2. Germline values: CDR1 DFQATT, CDR2 SNEGSKA (reference sequence). With V trimmed by 5 bases and J by 2 bases, 5 bases remained unmatched. This CDR3 region has 14 residues. The chain's CDR3 is CSAPGLAEPYEQYF. DNA of the CDR3: TGCAGTGCTCCGGGACTAGCGGAACCCTACGAGCAGTACTTC.

This clonotype appeared many times. V is TRBV27 and J is TRBJ2-1; the match to TRBD1 covers 7 bases. The CDR3 is 13 amino acids. Germline V gene lookup returns CDR1 MNHEY and CDR2 SMNVEV (reference sequence). Trimming cost V 6 bases and J 6 bases; bases outside gene matches: 5. The CDR3 DNA reads as TGTGCCAGCAGGCGGACAGGCTCCAATGAGCAGTTCTTC. This encodes CASRRTGSNEQFF.

This clonotype was counted between two and nine times. V and J are TRBV11-2 and TRBJ2-3, with 11 bases aligning to TRBD2. Germline CDR1 and CDR2: SGHAT and FQNNGV. This CDR3 region has 13 residues. Trimming cost V 7 bases and J 4 bases; bases outside gene matches: 1. The CDR3 spells CASNSGRADTQYF. The CDR3 DNA reads TGTGCCAGCAATAGCGGGAGGGCAGATACGCAGTATTTT.

This clonotype was recorded at least ten times. The V gene is TRBV20-1, the J gene TRBJ2-2; no reliable D call. Germline lookup yields CDR1 DFQATT and CDR2 SNEGSKA (reference sequence). CDR3 length: 15 amino acids. Trimming removed 0 bases at V and 2 bases at J, with 10 bases between. The CDR3, as DNA: TGCAGTGCTAGAGAAGGTTCTACAAACACCGGGGAGCTGTTTTTT. This codes for CSAREGSTNTGELFF.

This clonotype was counted only a few times. The chain has TRBV30 and TRBJ2-1; weak D call: TRBD1 (5 bases). CDR1 GTSNPN and CDR2 SVGIG come from the germline V gene (reference sequence). V lost 0 bases to trimming and J lost 5 bases, with 8 bases between them. This CDR3 has 13 amino acids. The CDR3 DNA reads as TGTGCCTGGAGTGTCCTGACAGACAATGAGCAGTTCTTC. This encodes CAWSVLTDNEQFF.

This clonotype has a count of ten or more. The CDR3 protein is CSARVASGANVLTF. The CDR3 DNA follows: TGCAGTGCTAGAGTGGCCTCTGGGGCCAACGTCCTGACTTTC. This chain links TRBV20-1 with TRBJ2-6; no definite D call. The CDR3 spans 14 residues. Trimming removed 1 base at V and 0 bases at J, with 4 bases between. The germline V gene encodes CDR1 DFQATT and CDR2 SNEGSKA (reference sequence).

This clonotype was seen more than once but under ten times. The V gene is TRBV5-5, the J gene TRBJ2-2; TRBD2 agrees at 11 bases. In germline, CDR1 is SGHKS, CDR2 YYEKEE (reference sequence). CDR3 length equals 16 residues. Germline trimming cut 4 bases from V and 4 bases from J; bases unmatched to any gene: 6. The CDR3 loop reads CASSPRLAGITGELFF. CDR3 coding DNA: TGTGCCAGCAGCCCCCGACTAGCGGGAATCACCGGGGAGCTGTTTTTT.

This clonotype was detected only a few times. The rearrangement links TRBV19 to TRBJ2-2; no firm D call. This CDR3 region has 14 residues. V lost 6 bases and J 6 bases, leaving 14 bases between the germline ends. CDR1 and CDR2 from the germline V gene are LNHDA and SQIVND (reference sequence). CDR3 sequence reads: CASRVGHVAGELFF. For the CDR3, the DNA is TGTGCCAGTAGGGTAGGGCACGTCGCCGGGGAGCTGTTTTTT.

The rearrangement uses TRBV10-1 and TRBJ2-3; no clear D gene. The CDR3 extends over 12 amino acids. Germline V gene data show CDR1 as WNHNN and CDR2 as SYGVQD (reference sequence). The V end was cut by 3 bases, the J end by 0 bases, with 1 base between. Here the CDR3 DNA reads TGCGCCAGCAGTGACAGCACAGATACGCAGTATTTT. Protein product: CASSDSTDTQYF.

At least ten counts were recorded for this clonotype. J is TRBJ1-1 and V is TRBV20-1; 9 positions agree with TRBD1. Looked up from germline, CDR1 is DFQATT and CDR2 is SNEGSKA (reference sequence). After removal of 3 bases from V and 5 bases from J, the junction contained 1 base not matched to a gene. This CDR3 contains 12 residues. This CDR3 is CSARTGGTEAFF. The CDR3 DNA follows: TGCAGTGCTAGGACAGGGGGGACTGAAGCTTTCTTT.

At least ten counts were recorded for this clonotype. J is TRBJ2-1 and V is TRBV18, with 7 nucleotides matching TRBD1. The germline V gene has CDR1 KGHSH and CDR2 LQKENI. With V trimmed by 1 base and J by 5 bases, 5 bases remained unmatched. The CDR3 contains 15 residues. For the CDR3, the DNA is TGTGCCAGCTCACCACAGGGACAGTTGAACAATGAGCAGTTCTTC. It specifies CASSPQGQLNNEQFF.

This clonotype came up many times. The V gene is TRBV5-1, the J gene TRBJ2-7; D gene uncertain. CDR1 is SGHRS, CDR2 YFSETQ, per germline. V was trimmed by 3 bases and J by 7 bases, leaving 17 bases between them. This CDR3 has 14 amino acids. CDR3 bases: TGCGCCAGCAGCTATACCCGGGCCTCCGGGGAGCAGTACTTC. Its protein is CASSYTRASGEQYF.